A single sample is the source of the 6 T cell receptor beta chains below, sequenced in a study of T cell repertoires in cytomegalovirus infection. MiXCR, applied by TCRdb to the reads, yields one record per CDR3 protein. This sample yields about 700,000 distinct CDR3 sequences, of which approximately 33% are seen a single time; roughly 18% belongs to the top ten. Their recognized antigens are unknown. Sequences were derived from cultured PBMCs, sampled from culture after CMV antigen stimulation. Receptor source: a human donor in good health (CMV status not recorded). Some clones in this sample may be carry-over from other donors' samples.

This clonotype has a handful of counts. CDR3 bases: TGTGCCAGCAGTCCCCGGGACAGTCTCCAAGAGACCCAGTACTTC. Amino acids: CASSPRDSLQETQYF. The chain uses TRBV27 and TRBJ2-5; 7 positions match TRBD1. There are 15 residues in the CDR3. V lost 5 bases to trimming and J lost 1 base; unmatched junction nucleotides: 7. CDR1 and CDR2 from the germline V gene are MNHEY and SMNVEV (reference sequence).

This clonotype has a handful of counts. The chain employs TRBV4-1 and TRBJ2-7; 7 nucleotides match TRBD1. The CDR3 length is 15 residues. Germline trimming cut 4 bases from V and 2 bases from J; bases unmatched to any gene: 8. In germline, CDR1 is MGHRA, CDR2 YSYEKL. The CDR3 protein is CASSRFGTATYEQYF. For the CDR3, the DNA is TGCGCCAGCAGCCGATTTGGGACAGCCACCTACGAGCAGTACTTC.

This chain links TRBV7-9 with TRBJ2-3; TRBD2 matches at 15 bases. CDR3 size: 19 residues. The J segment lost 3 bases and the V segment lost 10 bases, leaving 17 bases of the junction unmatched. Germline-derived CDR1 and CDR2 are SEHNR and FQNEAQ (reference sequence). This CDR3 reads CAISLYRTSGGALTDTQYF. The CDR3, as DNA: TGTGCCATTTCCCTGTATCGGACTAGCGGGGGGGCTTTAACAGATACGCAGTATTTT.

This clonotype was observed many times. The chain joins TRBV12-3 or TRBV12-4 to TRBJ2-7, with TRBD1 matching over 7 bases. Trimming at V came to 8 bases and at J to 2 bases, leaving 6 bases not matched to a gene. The CDR3 covers 13 residues. CDR3 loop: CASAETGPYEQYF. CDR3 in DNA: TGTGCCAGCGCCGAGACAGGGCCCTACGAGCAGTACTTC.

The V call is TRBV4-1, the J call TRBJ2-1; 7 bases line up with TRBD1. Germline values: CDR1 MGHRA, CDR2 YSYEKL. CDR3 length: 16 amino acids. After removal of 0 bases from V and 8 bases from J, the junction contained 10 bases not matched to a gene. DNA for the CDR3: TGCGCCAGCAGCCAAGAGTTGACAGGGCGGGCCGATGAGCAGTTCTTC. This encodes CASSQELTGRADEQFF.

The V gene is TRBV6-6, the J gene TRBJ1-2; D unclear. The V gene lost 2 bases and the J gene lost 4 bases, with 17 bases spanning the gap. Germline-derived CDR1 and CDR2 are MNHNY and SVGAGI (reference sequence). The CDR3 runs to 16 residues. CDR3 in amino acids: CASSYERSSPAYGYTF. Written as DNA, the CDR3 is TGTGCCAGCAGTTACGAGCGATCCAGCCCAGCCTATGGCTACACCTTC.